Here is one T cell receptor (beta chain) with its context. Its antigen remains unknown. These data are taken from a study of vaccination and CD4 T cells after COVID-19. The Oncomine TCR Beta short-read assay generated sequence data from the DNA of cultured CD4+ T cells. TCRdb passed the PCR reads through MiXCR, listing each CDR3 protein once. The data hold over 15,000 distinct CDR3 sequences, with 50% to 55% observed a single time. Treatment in this sample: approximately nine-day PBMC culture with coronavirus spike peptide pools or control peptides (ViraFEST assay). The sequence derives from a human donor who had recovered from COVID-19. Sequencing was done on a sample of CD4+ T cells from blood, cultured in vitro.

The CDR3 DNA reads TGTGCCAGCACCCTGGGGATGAACACCGGGGAGCTGTTTTTT. Amino acids: CASTLGMNTGELFF. The rearrangement uses TRBV6-1 and TRBJ2-2; D is uncertain. Per germline, CDR1 MNHNS and CDR2 SASEGT. Trimming took off 7 bases at V and 1 base at J, with 10 bases between the two ends. This CDR3 comprises 14 residues.